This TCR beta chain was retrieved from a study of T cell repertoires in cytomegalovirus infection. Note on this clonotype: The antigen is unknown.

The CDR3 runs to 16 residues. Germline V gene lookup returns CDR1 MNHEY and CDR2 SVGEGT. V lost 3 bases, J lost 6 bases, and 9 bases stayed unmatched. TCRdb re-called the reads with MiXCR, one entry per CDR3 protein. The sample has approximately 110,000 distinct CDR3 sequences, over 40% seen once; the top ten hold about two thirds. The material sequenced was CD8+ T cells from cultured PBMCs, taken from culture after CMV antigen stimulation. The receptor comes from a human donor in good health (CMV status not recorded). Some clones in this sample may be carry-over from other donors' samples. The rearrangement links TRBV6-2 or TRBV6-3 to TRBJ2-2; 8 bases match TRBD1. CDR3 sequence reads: CASSYWTGFSSGELFF. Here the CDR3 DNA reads TGTGCCAGCAGTTATTGGACAGGGTTTAGTTCCGGGGAGCTGTTTTTT.